The 27 T cell receptor beta chains below come from one sample, sequenced in a study of T-cell reconstitution after alpha-beta-depleted transplantation in children. Unique molecular identifiers tagged the TCRbeta library. TCRdb reanalysed the PCR reads using MiXCR and keeps one entry per CDR3 protein. Here the sample spans under 20,000 distinct CDR3 sequences, under 15% being singletons. The sequencing used PBMCs, mostly from graft donor cells, collected 60 days after TCRalphabeta/CD19-depleted stem cell transplant. The receptors were sampled from a female patient between 2 and 15 years old who had a stem cell transplant for congenital amegakaryocytic thrombocytopenia, so the T cells may come from the graft donor.

Many counts were recorded for this clonotype. J is TRBJ1-1 and V is TRBV11-2, with D hard to call. The length of the CDR3 is 14 residues. CDR1 is SGHAT and CDR2 is FQNNGV in the germline V gene. The V gene lost 5 bases and the J gene lost 0 bases, with 10 bases spanning the gap. The CDR3 region is CASSLVPLNTEAFF. The CDR3 DNA follows: TGTGCCAGCAGCCTTGTCCCTCTGAACACTGAAGCTTTCTTT.

In its sample, this clonotype was seen many times. The V call is TRBV29-1, the J call TRBJ1-1; no firm D call. The CDR3 covers 11 residues. Germline CDR1 reads SQVTM; CDR2 reads ANQGSEA. Written as DNA, the CDR3 is TGCGTGATGTGGAGAGACACTGAAGCTTTCTTT. Translation gives CVMWRDTEAFF.

This clonotype was counted at least ten times. The rearrangement joins TRBV20-1 to TRBJ2-7; 7 nucleotides align to TRBD1. Germline assignment: CDR1 DFQATT and CDR2 SNEGSKA (reference sequence). Trimming removed 5 bases from V and 2 bases from J; junction bases left unmatched: 9. The CDR3 consists of 14 residues. CDR3 in DNA: TGCAGTGCTCAACGACAGGGTTTCCCCTACGAGCAGTACTTC. It yields the protein CSAQRQGFPYEQYF.

The gene calls are TRBV5-6 and TRBJ2-3; D remains ambiguous. Trimming removed 7 bases at V and 1 base at J, with 22 bases between. Germline CDR1 reads SGHDT; CDR2 reads YYEEEE. The CDR3 contains 17 residues. The CDR3 DNA follows: TGTGCCAGCCGTCCTATGGGAAATTGGGGTGGCACAGATACGCAGTATTTT. As protein: CASRPMGNWGGTDTQYF.

V gene TRBV12-3 or TRBV12-4 combines with J gene TRBJ2-3, with a tentative D call TRBD2 (5 bases). With 2 bases removed from V and 10 bases from J, the gap between germline ends came to 10 bases. The CDR3 runs 12 residues. CDR3 nucleotides: TGTGCCAGCAGTTTACGGCTAGCAGCGCAGTATTTT. It codes for CASSLRLAAQYF.

This clonotype was counted at least ten times. This chain uses TRBV4-1 with TRBJ1-5; no definite D call. Germline values: CDR1 MGHRA, CDR2 YSYEKL. The CDR3 runs 14 residues. V shed 5 bases and J shed 5 bases, with 13 bases lying between them. CDR3 nucleotides: TGCGCCAGCAGCTTGTCAACCAGAGATCAGCCCCAGCATTTT. Its translation is CASSLSTRDQPQHF.

The chain is built from TRBV29-1 and TRBJ1-1; a weak D match, TRBD1 (5 bases). The V and J ends lost 7 bases and 0 bases respectively, with 12 bases between them. This CDR3 is 13 amino acids long. Germline V lookup: CDR1 SQVTM, CDR2 ANQGSEA. CDR3 DNA: TGCAGCGCTGCCGACAGCATGAACACTGAAGCTTTCTTT. It yields the protein CSAADSMNTEAFF. The variable domain in full, with the rest retrieved from reference TRBV29-1 and TRBJ1-1, is SAVISQKPSRDICQRGTSLTIQCQVDSQVTMMFWYRQQPGQSLTLIATANQGSEATYESGFVIDKFPISRPNLTFSTLTVSNMSPEDSSIYLCSAADSMNTEAFFGQGTRLTVV.

Within the sample, this clonotype is medium-sized. The chain combines TRBV5-1 with TRBJ1-3; weak D call: TRBD1 (6 bases). Trimming pared 0 bases from V and 8 bases from J, leaving 6 bases between. This CDR3 has 12 residues. Germline CDR1 SGHRS, CDR2 YFSETQ. CDR3 region: CASSLDRDTIYF. DNA of the CDR3: TGCGCCAGCAGCTTGGACAGGGACACCATATATTTT. Together with reference TRBV5-1 and TRBJ1-3, the CDR3 gives the full variable domain: KAGVTQTPRYLIKTRGQQVTLSCSPISGHRSVSWYQQTPGQGLQFLFEYFSETQRNKGNFPGRFSGRQFSNSRSEMNVSTLELGDSALYLCASSLDRDTIYFGEGSWLTVV.

In its sample, this clonotype was seen many times. The gene calls are TRBV28 and TRBJ2-7; tentatively, D is TRBD2 (6 bases). This CDR3 region has 15 residues. Germline values: CDR1 MDHEN, CDR2 SYDVKM. Trimming removed 3 bases from V and 6 bases from J, with 18 bases in between. The CDR3 loop reads CASSFGGLRPFEQYF. The CDR3, as DNA: TGTGCCAGCAGTTTCGGGGGTCTCAGGCCCTTCGAGCAGTACTTC.

This clonotype was seen repeatedly, ten times or more. The chain carries TRBV6-1 and TRBJ1-5; no firm D call. CDR1 and CDR2 (germline): MNHNS, SASEGT. V gave up 7 bases and J gave up 5 bases, with 12 bases separating them. The CDR3 runs 13 residues. The CDR3 loop reads CASTGRQDQPQHF. CDR3 DNA: TGTGCCAGCACTGGACGGCAGGATCAGCCCCAGCATTTT.

This clonotype was counted ten times or more. V and J are TRBV24-1 and TRBJ2-5; D perhaps matches TRBD2 (7 bases). Germline CDR1 KGHDR, CDR2 SFDVKD. The CDR3 is 15 residues long. Deletions cut 2 bases from V and 5 bases from J, with 14 bases between. Written as DNA, the CDR3 is TGTGCCACCAGTGATTATTTCGGGGGGCAGGAGACCCAGTACTTC. The encoded protein is CATSDYFGGQETQYF.

This clonotype occurred many times. The rearrangement links TRBV29-1 to TRBJ1-4; perhaps TRBD1 as D (5 bases). In germline, CDR1 is SQVTM, CDR2 ANQGSEA. Trimming took 7 bases from V and 3 from J, leaving 12 bases between them. CDR3 length: 13 residues. CDR3 sequence (DNA): TGCAGCGCCAGCGGGGCACCTAATGAAAAACTGTTTTTT. Amino acid sequence: CSASGAPNEKLFF.

This clonotype occurred many times. The chain combines TRBV7-2 with TRBJ2-6; 7 bases line up with TRBD2. Looked up from germline, CDR1 is SGHTA and CDR2 is FQGNSA. CDR3 length equals 14 residues. Unmatched junction bases numbered 7, after V lost 10 bases and J lost 4 bases. The CDR3 is CATREGSGANVLTF. CDR3 DNA: TGTGCCACCAGGGAGGGGTCCGGGGCCAACGTCCTGACTTTC.

This clonotype was recorded many times. J is TRBJ1-5 and V is TRBV5-1; D gene ambiguous. Germline-derived CDR1 and CDR2 are SGHRS and YFSETQ. This CDR3 is built from 13 residues. V was cut by 0 bases and J by 3 bases, with 4 bases left in between. The CDR3 DNA follows: TGCGCCAGCAGCTTGGGACACAATCAGCCCCAGCATTTT. Its translation is CASSLGHNQPQHF.

This clonotype appeared many times. V usage is TRBV5-1 and J usage is TRBJ2-3; 15 bases agree with TRBD2. The CDR3 length is 17 residues. CDR1 and CDR2 (germline): SGHRS, YFSETQ. The ends lost 3 bases at V and 0 bases at J; junction bases unmatched: 2. As DNA, the CDR3 is TGCGCCAGCAGCTGGACTAGCGGGAGGGCTAGCACAGATACGCAGTATTTT. Protein sequence: CASSWTSGRASTDTQYF.

This clonotype has at least ten counts. V is TRBV2 and J is TRBJ2-2, with D hard to call. The ends were cut back, 8 bases at V and 5 bases at J, with 15 bases in the middle. CDR3 size: 14 residues. Germline CDR1 and CDR2: SNHLY and FYNNEI. CDR3 sequence reads: CASWNRIGTGELFF. The CDR3 DNA reads as TGTGCCAGCTGGAACCGGATTGGTACCGGGGAGCTGTTTTTT.

The table lists this clonotype with many counts. The chain links TRBV4-1 to TRBJ2-3; D is tentatively TRBD1 or TRBD2 (5 bases each). CDR1 and CDR2 (germline): MGHRA, YSYEKL. Trimming took off 7 bases at V and 7 bases at J, with 12 bases between the two ends. The CDR3 loop spans 12 amino acids. CDR3 in DNA: TGCGCCAGCATGGGGGAATCGAATACGCAGTATTTT. Its protein is CASMGESNTQYF.

The chain is built from TRBV12-3 or TRBV12-4 and TRBJ2-7; 10 bases are a match to TRBD2. The J segment lost 2 bases and the V segment lost 8 bases, leaving 21 bases of the junction unmatched. This CDR3 region has 19 residues. Here the CDR3 reads CASCSRSLFSLAGAYEQYF. In DNA, the CDR3 is TGTGCCAGCTGTTCTCGTAGCCTCTTTTCCCTAGCGGGGGCCTACGAGCAGTACTTC.

This clonotype occurred many times. The gene calls are TRBV5-1 and TRBJ1-2; D possibly corresponds to TRBD1 (6 bases). Trimming pared 0 bases from V and 6 bases from J, leaving 9 bases between. The germline gives CDR1 SGHRS, CDR2 YFSETQ. This CDR3 comprises 13 residues. The DNA of the CDR3 is TGCGCCAGCAGCTTGGAGTCAGGGGATGGCTACACCTTC. Its translation is CASSLESGDGYTF.

This clonotype was counted many times. In DNA, the CDR3 is TGCGCCAGCAGCTTGCCGGGAGCGGGCTACAATGAGCAGTTCTTC. Encoded protein: CASSLPGAGYNEQFF. This chain uses TRBV5-1 with TRBJ2-1; TRBD2 is a possible D gene (6 bases). V dropped 1 base and J dropped 3 bases, with 11 bases sitting between them. Per germline, CDR1 SGHRS and CDR2 YFSETQ. The length of the CDR3 is 15 residues.

There are many counts of this clonotype. This chain connects TRBV15 to TRBJ2-5; 8 nucleotides agree with TRBD1. CDR1 LNHNV and CDR2 YYDKDF come from the germline V gene (reference sequence). CDR3 length: 15 amino acids. The V and J ends lost 5 bases and 3 bases, in that order; junction bases with no gene match: 8. CDR3 loop: CATSEDYRGEETQYF. The CDR3 DNA is TGTGCCACCAGCGAGGATTACAGGGGGGAAGAGACCCAGTACTTC. Full variable domain (rest looked up from reference TRBV15 and TRBJ2-5): DAMVIQNPRYQVTQFGKPVTLSCSQTLNHNVMYWYQQKSSQAPKLLFHYYDKDFNNEADTPDNFQSRRPNTSFCFLDIRSPGLGDTAMYLCATSEDYRGEETQYFGPGTRLLVL.

The sample holds many counts of this clonotype. The chain is built from TRBV5-1 and TRBJ2-7, with 8 nucleotides matching TRBD1. With 2 bases clipped from V and 2 bases from J, the junction kept 3 bases outside the gene matches. The germline V gene has CDR1 SGHRS and CDR2 YFSETQ. CDR3 length: 14 amino acids. The CDR3 sequence is CASSFQGATYEQYF. The CDR3 DNA reads TGCGCCAGCAGCTTCCAGGGGGCTACCTACGAGCAGTACTTC.

Ten or more counts support this clonotype. The rearrangement links TRBV29-1 to TRBJ2-5; D is uncertain. V lost 5 bases and J 5 bases, leaving 15 bases between the germline ends. The germline V gene has CDR1 SQVTM and CDR2 ANQGSEA. The CDR3 has 13 amino acids. CDR3 amino acids: CSVNRPALETQYF. The CDR3 DNA sequence: TGCAGCGTTAACCGACCGGCCCTGGAGACCCAGTACTTC.

There are a few counts of this clonotype. The gene calls are TRBV30 and TRBJ2-1, with 9 bases lining up with TRBD2. The CDR3 loop spans 15 amino acids. V gave up 0 bases and J gave up 10 bases; unmatched junction bases: 10. Germline CDR1 and CDR2: GTSNPN and SVGIG (reference sequence). The CDR3 coding sequence is TGTGCCTGGAGTGTACGCGGGAGGGCCTTGGGGGAGCAGTTCTTC. Protein sequence: CAWSVRGRALGEQFF.

This chain uses TRBV5-1 with TRBJ2-3, with 7 bases aligning to TRBD2. Germline V gene sequence: CDR1 SGHRS, CDR2 YFSETQ. The CDR3 consists of 14 residues. J gave up 2 bases and V 5 bases, and 5 bases lay outside the gene matches. The CDR3: CASRRLAHTDTQYF. The CDR3 DNA follows: TGCGCCAGCAGGAGACTAGCACACACAGATACGCAGTATTTT. The whole variable domain, remainder taken from reference TRBV5-1 and TRBJ2-3, is KAGVTQTPRYLIKTRGQQVTLSCSPISGHRSVSWYQQTPGQGLQFLFEYFSETQRNKGNFPGRFSGRQFSNSRSEMNVSTLELGDSALYLCASRRLAHTDTQYFGPGTRLTVL.

In its sample, this clonotype was seen many times. The V gene is TRBV18, the J gene TRBJ1-5; D not certain. This CDR3 contains 14 residues. Germline loops: CDR1 KGHSH, CDR2 LQKENI. V lost 2 bases, J lost 5 bases, and 10 bases lay in between. CDR3 bases: TGTGCCAGCTCACCAAGGTGGAGGGATCAGCCCCAGCATTTT. Translating gives CASSPRWRDQPQHF.

In this sample, this clonotype turned up many times. This chain joins TRBV27 and TRBJ1-5; unclear D gene. The V gene lost 4 bases and the J gene lost 5 bases, with 18 bases spanning the gap. The CDR3 is made up of 16 amino acids. Germline CDR1 is MNHEY and CDR2 is SMNVEV (reference sequence). CDR3: CASSSSPGGIDQPQHF. The CDR3 DNA reads TGTGCCAGCAGTTCATCCCCAGGCGGGATAGATCAGCCCCAGCATTTT.